This TCR beta chain was identified during a study of cytomegalovirus exposure and HLA in healthy donors. Study-wide points: Roughly uniform depth of sequencing across donors was assumed in presence/absence analyses.

The CDR3 totals 15 residues. The V segment lost 4 bases and the J segment 4 bases; nucleotides outside the gene matches: 8. The germline gives CDR1 SGHVS, CDR2 FNYEAQ. Both 60 Vbeta primers and 13 Jbeta primers went into the PCR. Sequencing was performed with immunoSEQ multiplex PCR; in TCRdb, only in-frame clones are kept and a portion is missing. The table shows 95,000 to 100,000 clones, with around 85% occurring only once. This clone appeared a few times. Its antigen remains unidentified. The V and J genes are TRBV7-6 and TRBJ1-1; 8 bases fit TRBD1. The clonotype comes from a man under 40 in good health and CMV-seronegative. Source material: PBMCs. The CDR3 protein is CASSSGTGRITEAFF. DNA of the CDR3: TGTGCCAGCAGCTCGGGGACAGGACGAATCACTGAAGCTTTCTTT.